A single sample is the source of the 17 T cell receptor beta chains below, sequenced in a study of blood T cell repertoires in COVID-19. Data came from immunoSEQ multiplex PCR; TCRdb stores just in-frame clones and leaves some out. The data contain approximately 190,000 clones, under 85% of them singletons. Material for sequencing was peripheral blood. Receptors originate from a man in his sixties with active or convalescent COVID-19.

V gene TRBV5-3 combines with J gene TRBJ1-2; D is possibly TRBD1 (5 bases). TRBV5-3 is designated an ORF whose function remains uncertain. The CDR3 sequence is 14 residues long. The ends were cut back, 0 bases at V and 2 bases at J, with 8 bases in the middle. DNA of the CDR3: TGTGCCAGAAGCTTGGATGGGGGGAACTATGGCTACACCTTC. It specifies CARSLDGGNYGYTF.

V and J are TRBV15 and TRBJ1-1; TRBD1 matches 7 bases. The CDR3 length is 15 residues. The J segment lost 6 bases and the V segment lost 0 bases, leaving 7 bases of the junction unmatched. The germline CDR1 and CDR2 sequences are LNHNV and YYDKDF (reference sequence). CDR3 region: CATSRDWHRGSEAFF. The CDR3 DNA sequence: TGTGCCACCAGCAGAGATTGGCACAGGGGTTCTGAAGCTTTCTTT.

The V gene is TRBV28, the J gene TRBJ1-2; D remains ambiguous. Germline CDR1 MDHEN, CDR2 SYDVKM. Between the trimmed V and J ends, which lost 3 bases and 2 bases, there was a span of 19 bases. This CDR3 has 17 residues. The CDR3 region is CASSFSDTNPGNYGYTF. The CDR3 DNA reads as TGTGCCAGCAGTTTCTCAGACACCAACCCTGGGAACTATGGCTACACCTTC.

This clone was counted only a few times. The DNA of the CDR3 is TGTGCCAGCAGCTTACTGCGGGGACGTACTTACAATGAGCAGTTCTTC. Encoded protein: CASSLLRGRTYNEQFF. J is TRBJ2-1 and V is TRBV11-2, with a weak D call TRBD2 (6 bases). This CDR3 comprises 16 residues. Per the germline V gene, CDR1 is SGHAT and CDR2 is FQNNGV. Trimming cost V 2 bases and J 4 bases, with 15 bases left between them.

In nucleotides, the CDR3 is TGTGCCAGCAATCCGGGGGGAGGCACTGAAGCTTTCTTT. Protein: CASNPGGGTEAFF. The chain joins TRBV6-5 to TRBJ1-1; D might be TRBD1 (5 bases). In germline, CDR1 is MNHEY, CDR2 SVGAGI. The CDR3 is made up of 13 amino acids. V lost 7 bases and J 4 bases, leaving 13 bases between the germline ends.

CDR3 region: CASSQRAANEQFF. CDR3 DNA: TGTGCCAGCAGCCAGAGGGCAGCCAATGAGCAGTTCTTC. This chain connects TRBV7-4 to TRBJ2-1, with D possibly TRBD2 on 5 matching bases. V was trimmed by 5 bases and J by 6 bases, leaving 11 bases between them. Germline CDR1 is SGHVT and CDR2 is SQSDAQ. The CDR3 sequence is 13 residues long.

This clone was seen once. This chain connects TRBV9 to TRBJ2-1, with a tentative D call TRBD2 (6 bases). Trimming removed 2 bases from V and 0 bases from J, with 12 bases in between. CDR1 is SGDLS and CDR2 is YYNGEE in the germline V gene. The CDR3 totals 16 residues. This CDR3 is CASSVSGPSSYNEQFF. The CDR3 DNA is TGTGCCAGCAGCGTGAGCGGGCCGAGCTCCTACAATGAGCAGTTCTTC.

The CDR3 DNA reads as TGTGCCAGCAGCCGGCCGCGGGACAGGGGTAAAATGGAGCAGTTCTTC. It encodes CASSRPRDRGKMEQFF. The chain couples TRBV3-1 (or the pseudogene TRBV3-2) to TRBJ2-1; 10 bases match TRBD1. This CDR3 has 16 residues. CDR1 LGHDT and CDR2 YNNKEL come from the germline V gene (reference sequence). The V segment lost 4 bases and the J segment 10 bases; nucleotides outside the gene matches: 13.

This clone came up once. J is TRBJ1-5 and V is TRBV7-9, with 8 positions matching TRBD1. Losses at the gene ends were 5 bases for V and 3 bases for J; bases not matched to a gene: 18. CDR1 SEHNR and CDR2 FQNEAQ come from the germline V gene (reference sequence). The CDR3 extends over 19 amino acids. DNA of the CDR3: TGTGCCAGCAGCCGTTCCTCGTTGTTGCAGGGGGCTTACAATCAGCCCCAGCATTTT. Protein sequence: CASSRSSLLQGAYNQPQHF.

This clone has a handful of counts. The chain recombines TRBV5-1 with TRBJ1-1; D remains ambiguous. CDR1 is SGHRS and CDR2 is YFSETQ in the germline V gene. CDR3 length: 13 residues. V was pared by 7 bases and J by 10 bases, with 20 bases between. CDR3 coding DNA: TGCGCCAGCGCCGCGGCGCCCGCCGGCGGAGCTTTCTTT. This sequence encodes CASAAAPAGGAFF.

The chain couples TRBV27 to TRBJ2-7, with 11 bases identical to TRBD2. From germline, CDR1 is MNHEY and CDR2 SMNVEV (reference sequence). This CDR3 has 15 residues. V trimming: 0 bases; J trimming: 3 bases; junction bases outside the gene matches: 1. Here the CDR3 reads CASSLSLAGGYEQYF. In DNA, the CDR3 is TGTGCCAGCAGTTTATCGCTAGCGGGAGGCTACGAGCAGTACTTC.

V gene TRBV4-3 combines with J gene TRBJ1-2; D ambiguous. CDR1 LGHNA and CDR2 YSLEER come from the germline V gene. Trimming pared 4 bases from V and 0 bases from J, leaving 9 bases between. There are 14 residues in the CDR3. The CDR3 DNA is TGCGCCAGCAGCCCCCTGGGCGCTAACTATGGCTACACCTTC. Amino acid sequence: CASSPLGANYGYTF.

The chain joins TRBV27 to TRBJ2-3; tentative D call: TRBD2 (5 bases). The CDR3 consists of 17 residues. CDR1 and CDR2 from the germline V gene are MNHEY and SMNVEV (reference sequence). V lost 0 bases and J lost 2, with 15 bases in between. The CDR3 is CASSLSLLRTFTDTQYF. CDR3 DNA: TGTGCCAGCAGTTTATCCCTACTCCGGACTTTCACAGATACGCAGTATTTT.

V is TRBV2 and J is TRBJ2-3, with 8 bases aligning to TRBD1. Losses at the gene ends were 7 bases for V and 1 base for J; bases not matched to a gene: 7. Germline loops: CDR1 SNHLY, CDR2 FYNNEI. This CDR3 region has 15 residues. The CDR3 region has the DNA TGTGCCAGCATCCCGGACAGGGCTGGCACAGATACGCAGTATTTT. This sequence encodes CASIPDRAGTDTQYF.

This clone was recorded once. V usage is TRBV10-3 and J usage is TRBJ2-2; D gene unclear. Looked up from germline, CDR1 is ENHRY and CDR2 is SYGVKD. The CDR3 has 15 residues. Trimming pared 4 bases from V and 2 bases from J, leaving 11 bases between. The DNA for the CDR3 is TGTGCCATCAGTGGAGCCATACCAAACACCGGGGAGCTGTTTTTT. This sequence encodes CAISGAIPNTGELFF.

This clone was recorded only once. The chain uses TRBV15 and TRBJ2-3, with 14 positions matching TRBD2. The CDR3 runs to 18 residues. Trimming took 3 bases from V and 4 from J; bases not matched to a gene: 9. The germline gives CDR1 LNHNV, CDR2 YYDKDF (reference sequence). The CDR3: CATSRTTPGLAGADTQYF. The CDR3 nucleotides read TGTGCCACCAGCAGGACAACGCCGGGACTAGCGGGAGCAGATACGCAGTATTTT.

The chain combines TRBV30 with TRBJ2-5; D gene ambiguous. Germline CDR1 GTSNPN, CDR2 SVGIG (reference sequence). V dropped 1 base and J dropped 1 base, with 13 bases sitting between them. There are 15 residues in the CDR3. The CDR3 here is CAWSAQAQLQETQYF. The CDR3 DNA reads TGTGCCTGGAGTGCCCAGGCACAGCTCCAAGAGACCCAGTACTTC.